This is a list of T cell receptor beta chains from one sample in a study of T cell clonotyping in hematopoietic cell transplantation. TCRdb keeps only in-frame clones here, not all; method: immunoSEQ multiplex PCR. Of more than 4,500 clones in the sample, around nine tenths were seen once. This material consisted of peripheral blood mononuclear cells, taken 100 days after allogeneic stem cell transplant. Every receptor here comes from a female patient between 50 and 60 years old who had an allogeneic stem cell transplant from an unrelated donor, so T cells may come from the graft donor. Some clones in this sample may be carry-over from other donors' samples. Each CDR3 is given with its conserved first and last residue. Each record gives: V gene, clone size, J gene, D gene, CDR3 DNA, CDR3 protein. The D gene is left open where the match is weak. The size entry is marked missing in some rows and otherwise reads once, few, many or a size class.

v_call: TRBV19; clone_size: NA; j_call: TRBJ1-5; d_call: TRBD1; cdr3_nt: TGTGCCAGTAGTCCATTAAGGGGGCCTCAGCCCCAGCATTTT; cdr3_aa: CASSPLRGPQPQHF
v_call: TRBV5-6; clone_size: once; j_call: TRBJ2-3; d_call: NA; cdr3_nt: TGTGCCAGCAGCTTGGAAAGGGTGGATACGCAGTATTTT; cdr3_aa: CASSLERVDTQYF
v_call: TRBV6-1; clone_size: NA; j_call: TRBJ2-1; d_call: NA; cdr3_nt: TGTGCCAGCAGTGTTTGGGACAATGAGCAGTTCTTC; cdr3_aa: CASSVWDNEQFF
v_call: TRBV4-1; clone_size: NA; j_call: TRBJ2-5; d_call: TRBD1; cdr3_nt: TGCGCCAGCAGCCAACTCGGGCAGGGGGCGCCTGGGACCCAGTACTTC; cdr3_aa: CASSQLGQGAPGTQYF
v_call: TRBV4-1; clone_size: NA; j_call: TRBJ2-1; d_call: NA; cdr3_nt: TGCGCCAGCAGCCAAAGCTATATCCTCGGGACTGGAACCTACAATGAGCAGTTCTTC; cdr3_aa: CASSQSYILGTGTYNEQFF
v_call: TRBV6-1; clone_size: NA; j_call: TRBJ1-2; d_call: NA; cdr3_nt: TGTGCCAGCAGTGAAGGGCTAGGGTATGGCTACACCTTC; cdr3_aa: CASSEGLGYGYTF
v_call: TRBV29-1; clone_size: once; j_call: TRBJ1-4; d_call: NA; cdr3_nt: TGCAGCGTTGAGGGGGGAGGTGAAAAACTGTTTTTT; cdr3_aa: CSVEGGGEKLFF
v_call: TRBV25-1; clone_size: NA; j_call: TRBJ1-5; d_call: NA; cdr3_nt: TGTGCCAGCAGTGGGAGTAAACGGGGTGACAATCAGCCCCAGCATTTT; cdr3_aa: CASSGSKRGDNQPQHF
v_call: TRBV5-1; clone_size: NA; j_call: TRBJ2-1; d_call: TRBD1; cdr3_nt: TGCGCCAGCAGCTCGGGACAGTTTGTCAATGAGCAGTTCTTC; cdr3_aa: CASSSGQFVNEQFF
v_call: TRBV6-6; clone_size: NA; j_call: TRBJ1-1; d_call: NA; cdr3_nt: TGTGCCAGCAAGCCCCGACAGACTGAAGCTTTCTTT; cdr3_aa: CASKPRQTEAFF
v_call: TRBV27; clone_size: NA; j_call: TRBJ2-7; d_call: TRBD1; cdr3_nt: TGTGCCAGCAGTTCAGGGGGCGCGTTTTCCGAGCAGTACTTC; cdr3_aa: CASSSGGAFSEQYF
v_call: TRBV11-3; clone_size: medium-sized; j_call: TRBJ1-1; d_call: NA; cdr3_nt: TGTGCCAGCAGCTTTAGCGGGGTAAGCACTGAAGCTTTCTTT; cdr3_aa: CASSFSGVSTEAFF
v_call: TRBV30; clone_size: NA; j_call: TRBJ1-1; d_call: TRBD1; cdr3_nt: TGTGCCTGGAAACAGGGGGGCACTGAAGCTTTCTTT; cdr3_aa: CAWKQGGTEAFF
v_call: TRBV2; clone_size: NA; j_call: TRBJ1-1; d_call: NA; cdr3_nt: TGTGCCAGCAGCCCCCCGACAGGCACTGAAGCTTTCTTT; cdr3_aa: CASSPPTGTEAFF
v_call: TRBV2; clone_size: NA; j_call: TRBJ2-7; d_call: TRBD1; cdr3_nt: TGTGCCAGCAGGATAGGGGGACAGGGGGCGGGTGAGCAGTACTTC; cdr3_aa: CASRIGGQGAGEQYF
v_call: TRBV5-6; clone_size: NA; j_call: TRBJ2-7; d_call: NA; cdr3_nt: TGTGCCAGCAGCTTGTACGGCGACGAGCAGTACTTC; cdr3_aa: CASSLYGDEQYF
v_call: TRBV25-1; clone_size: NA; j_call: TRBJ1-4; d_call: TRBD1; cdr3_nt: TGTGCCAGCAGTGAGCGCCCCTCCGGGACAGGGGGCGGTAAACTGTTTTTT; cdr3_aa: CASSERPSGTGGGKLFF
v_call: TRBV30; clone_size: NA; j_call: TRBJ1-2; d_call: NA; cdr3_nt: TGTGCCCGGGAGGGTTTTGAGTATGGCTACACCTTC; cdr3_aa: CAREGFEYGYTF
v_call: TRBV5-6; clone_size: NA; j_call: TRBJ2-3; d_call: TRBD2; cdr3_nt: TGTGCCAGCAGCTTGGGCGGGGGGAGCACAGATACGCAGTATTTT; cdr3_aa: CASSLGGGSTDTQYF
v_call: TRBV7-3; clone_size: NA; j_call: TRBJ1-1; d_call: NA; cdr3_nt: TGTGCCAGCAGCCGGTCCCCCCAGAAAGCTTTCTTT; cdr3_aa: CASSRSPQKAFF
v_call: TRBV7-9; clone_size: NA; j_call: TRBJ1-4; d_call: NA; cdr3_nt: TGTGCCAGCAGTTTCGGACAGAGTGTAATGTTTTTT; cdr3_aa: CASSFGQSVMFF
v_call: TRBV29-1; clone_size: NA; j_call: TRBJ2-7; d_call: TRBD2; cdr3_nt: TGCAGCGTTCTAGCGGGGCAGACCTACGAGCAGTACTTC; cdr3_aa: CSVLAGQTYEQYF
v_call: TRBV6-1; clone_size: NA; j_call: TRBJ2-7; d_call: TRBD2; cdr3_nt: TGTGCCAGCAGTGGAGGGACTAGTACCTACGAGCAGTACTTC; cdr3_aa: CASSGGTSTYEQYF
v_call: TRBV6-6; clone_size: NA; j_call: TRBJ2-3; d_call: NA; cdr3_nt: TGTGCCAGCAGTTACTCGGGGGGCCGGGGTACAGATACGCAGTATTTT; cdr3_aa: CASSYSGGRGTDTQYF
v_call: TRBV11-2; clone_size: NA; j_call: TRBJ2-1; d_call: TRBD1; cdr3_nt: TGTGCCAGCAGCTCCTACAGGGGGCAGGGTAATGAGCAGTTCTTC; cdr3_aa: CASSSYRGQGNEQFF
v_call: TRBV7-6; clone_size: NA; j_call: TRBJ1-6; d_call: NA; cdr3_nt: TGTGCCAGCAGCTTACAGGGGCTTAATGAGTCACCCCTCCACTTT; cdr3_aa: CASSLQGLNESPLHF
v_call: TRBV19; clone_size: once; j_call: TRBJ2-1; d_call: NA; cdr3_nt: TGTGCCAGTACGACGAACCTTTACAATGAGCAGTTCTTC; cdr3_aa: CASTTNLYNEQFF
v_call: TRBV7-7; clone_size: NA; j_call: TRBJ1-1; d_call: NA; cdr3_nt: TGTGCTAGCAGCCCCCGGGTTGGGAGCACTGAAGCTTTCTTT; cdr3_aa: CASSPRVGSTEAFF
v_call: TRBV4-1; clone_size: NA; j_call: TRBJ2-1; d_call: TRBD2; cdr3_nt: TGCGCCAGCAGCCAAACCGGGACTAGCGGGGTCCGACAGGCTGATGAGCAGTTCTTC; cdr3_aa: CASSQTGTSGVRQADEQFF
v_call: TRBV6-5; clone_size: NA; j_call: TRBJ2-7; d_call: NA; cdr3_nt: TGTGCCAGCAGTTACCCCTACGGGAACGAGCAGTACTTC; cdr3_aa: CASSYPYGNEQYF
v_call: TRBV27; clone_size: once; j_call: TRBJ1-1; d_call: TRBD1; cdr3_nt: TGTGCCAGCAGTTTGGGACAGAGAACTGAAGCTTTCTTT; cdr3_aa: CASSLGQRTEAFF
v_call: TRBV13; clone_size: NA; j_call: TRBJ2-5; d_call: TRBD1; cdr3_nt: TGTGCCAGCAGCTCAGACAGGGTGAAGACCCAGTACTTC; cdr3_aa: CASSSDRVKTQYF
v_call: TRBV6-1; clone_size: once; j_call: TRBJ1-5; d_call: NA; cdr3_nt: TGTGCCAGCACCCGGGGCCCCCGGGGTGGTCAGCCCCAGCATTTT; cdr3_aa: CASTRGPRGGQPQHF
v_call: TRBV27; clone_size: NA; j_call: TRBJ1-5; d_call: NA; cdr3_nt: TGTGCCAGCAGTTATGAGTATAGCAATCAGCCCCAGCATTTT; cdr3_aa: CASSYEYSNQPQHF